This entry lists 32 T cell receptor beta chains sequenced from one sample in a study of T-cell reconstitution after alpha-beta-depleted transplantation in children. TCRbeta library construction was performed incorporating unique molecular identifiers. TCRdb recomputed calls from the PCR reads with MiXCR, one row per CDR3 protein. The table lists roughly 670,000 distinct CDR3 sequences, around 13% of them singletons. The sample consisted of PBMCs, taken before TCRalphabeta/CD19-depleted stem cell transplant. The origin of the receptors is a girl aged 2-10 years with congenital amegakaryocytic thrombocytopenia, due to receive a stem cell transplant.

The chain carries TRBV5-6 and TRBJ1-1, with D possibly matching TRBD1 (6 bases). Looked up from germline, CDR1 is SGHDT and CDR2 is YYEEEE. Trimming cost V 0 bases and J 11 bases, with 14 bases left between them. The CDR3 has 13 residues. CDR3 region: CASSLGTATTAFF. Written as DNA, the CDR3 is TGTGCCAGCAGCTTGGGGACAGCCACCACCGCTTTCTTT.

This clonotype was picked up many times. The J gene is TRBJ2-7, the V gene TRBV10-3; D tentatively reads TRBD1 or TRBD2 (5 bases each). The CDR3 contains 14 residues. The germline CDR1 and CDR2 sequences are ENHRY and SYGVKD. The germline V and J ends were trimmed by 8 bases and 5 bases, with 19 bases remaining between them. CDR3 sequence (DNA): TGTGCCATCGCCTCCGGGACGGGCGTGGACGAGCAGTACTTC. It encodes CAIASGTGVDEQYF.

The rearrangement uses TRBV28 and TRBJ2-7; TRBD1 aligns across 7 bases. V dropped 8 bases and J dropped 5; count of bases not matched to a gene: 15. The CDR3 sequence is 15 residues long. Looked up from germline, CDR1 is MDHEN and CDR2 is SYDVKM. CDR3: CASSFTRGLIHEQYF. The CDR3 DNA sequence: TGTGCCAGCTCCTTCACCAGGGGGTTGATCCACGAGCAGTACTTC.

This clonotype was counted at least ten times. The V call is TRBV7-9, the J call TRBJ2-7, with D maybe TRBD1 (5 bases). CDR1 and CDR2 from the germline V gene are SEHNR and FQNEAQ (reference sequence). V was shortened by 3 bases and J by 3 bases, with 9 bases between the two germline ends. The CDR3 length is 13 residues. CDR3 in DNA: TGTGCCAGCAGCTTTGACAGCCACTACGAGCAGTACTTC. It yields the protein CASSFDSHYEQYF.

The chain has TRBV14 and TRBJ2-3; D remains unclear. The CDR3 runs 14 residues. V lost 7 bases to trimming and J lost 1 base, with 12 bases between them. Germline assignment: CDR1 SGHDN and CDR2 FVKESK. This CDR3 reads CASTLARRTDTQYF. DNA for the CDR3: TGTGCCAGCACGTTAGCTCGACGCACAGATACGCAGTATTTT.

This clonotype was observed many times. The CDR3 here is CSVVQDRDEQFF. In DNA, the CDR3 is TGCAGCGTTGTTCAGGATCGGGATGAGCAGTTCTTC. The chain employs TRBV29-1 and TRBJ2-1; D gene unclear. CDR1 is SQVTM and CDR2 is ANQGSEA in the germline V gene. V was clipped by 4 bases and J by 8 bases, with 12 bases between them. The CDR3 spans 12 residues.

Details on this clonotype: This could be a read error, since a much larger clone is one nucleotide away. CDR3 sequence: CASSGSPTYNEQFF. CDR3 DNA sequence: TGCGCCAGCAGCGGGAGTCCTACCTACAATGAGCAGTTCTTC. The V call is TRBV5-1, the J call TRBJ2-1; possible D gene TRBD2, 5 bases. The CDR3 is made up of 14 amino acids. Per the germline V gene, CDR1 is SGHRS and CDR2 is YFSETQ. V was trimmed by 4 bases and J by 2 bases, leaving 10 bases between them.

This clonotype was observed a few times. V and J are TRBV7-8 and TRBJ1-4; D not certain. CDR3 length: 12 residues. Germline V lookup: CDR1 SGHVS, CDR2 FQNEAQ. The V and J ends lost 1 base and 8 bases respectively, with 5 bases between them. In nucleotides, the CDR3 is TGTGCCAGCAGCTTAGATTGGGAAAAACTGTTTTTT. Its translation is CASSLDWEKLFF.

The rearrangement uses TRBV7-8 and TRBJ1-3; D is ambiguous. Germline CDR1 SGHVS, CDR2 FQNEAQ. There are 15 residues in the CDR3. V lost 1 base, J lost 2 bases, and 9 bases lay in between. The CDR3 region has the DNA TGTGCCAGCAGCTTAGTGGCAGGACCTGGAAACACCATATATTTT. This translates into CASSLVAGPGNTIYF. The full variable domain, completed using reference TRBV7-8 and TRBJ1-3, is GAGVSQSPRYKVAKRGQDVALRCDPISGHVSLFWYQQALGQGPEFLTYFQNEAQLDKSGLPSDRFFAERPEGSVSTLKIQRTQQEDSAVYLCASSLVAGPGNTIYFGEGSWLTVV.

This rearrangement joins TRBV20-1 to TRBJ2-1; 7 bases fit TRBD1. CDR1 is DFQATT and CDR2 is SNEGSKA in the germline V gene (reference sequence). This CDR3 region has 11 residues. After removal of 6 bases from V and 6 bases from J, the junction contained 2 bases not matched to a gene. Written as DNA, the CDR3 is TGCAGTGCGCCAGGGGGCAATGAGCAGTTCTTC. This encodes CSAPGGNEQFF.

In this sample, this clonotype turned up a few times. The V gene is TRBV3-1, the J gene TRBJ1-5, with D perhaps TRBD1 (6 bases). CDR1 is LGHDT and CDR2 is YNNKEL in the germline V gene (reference sequence). The CDR3 has 15 amino acids. V lost 3 bases and J lost 4, with 13 bases in between. CDR3 sequence reads: CASSHATGDNQPQHF. The CDR3 coding sequence is TGTGCCAGCAGCCATGCGACAGGAGATAATCAGCCCCAGCATTTT.

This clonotype was picked up many times. The gene calls are TRBV3-1 and TRBJ2-3; maybe TRBD2 (6 bases). CDR1 is LGHDT, CDR2 YNNKEL, per germline (reference sequence). There are 17 residues in the CDR3. V lost 1 base to trimming and J lost 1 base, with 15 bases between them. CDR3 loop: CASSQVTGSSGTDTQYF. CDR3 DNA sequence: TGTGCCAGCAGCCAAGTTACTGGATCTAGCGGCACAGATACGCAGTATTTT.

In this sample, this clonotype turned up many times. The chain recombines TRBV29-1 with TRBJ1-2; no clear D gene. V lost 4 bases and J lost 5, with 5 bases in between. The CDR3 has 10 amino acids. Germline lookup yields CDR1 SQVTM and CDR2 ANQGSEA. The CDR3 DNA sequence: TGCAGCGTTGGGGAGTATGGCTACACCTTC. Translating gives CSVGEYGYTF.

This clonotype occurred many times. This chain connects TRBV12-3 or TRBV12-4 to TRBJ2-5; TRBD1 agrees at 8 bases. This CDR3 contains 13 residues. V shed 11 bases and J 2 bases; nucleotides not matched to a gene: 7. The CDR3 loop is CAGGTGVQETQYF. The CDR3 DNA sequence: TGTGCCGGCGGGACAGGTGTACAAGAGACCCAGTACTTC.

This clonotype has at least ten counts. This sequence joins TRBV7-9 and TRBJ1-5, with D perhaps TRBD1 (5 bases). This CDR3 has 15 residues. Germline V gene sequence: CDR1 SEHNR, CDR2 FQNEAQ (reference sequence). V was trimmed by 3 bases and J by 3 bases, leaving 12 bases between them. CDR3 amino acids: CASSLTGALNQPQHF. The CDR3 DNA is TGTGCCAGCAGCTTGACCGGGGCCCTCAATCAGCCCCAGCATTTT.

This clonotype was observed at least ten times. The chain carries TRBV10-3 and TRBJ1-1; D is unclear. This CDR3 spans 12 amino acids. Germline V lookup: CDR1 ENHRY, CDR2 SYGVKD. Trimming stripped 8 bases from V and 2 bases from J, with 9 bases between. CDR3 region: CAIGRVNTEAFF. In DNA form, the CDR3 reads TGTGCCATCGGACGGGTTAACACTGAAGCTTTCTTT.

This clonotype was detected a few times. The V call is TRBV11-2, the J call TRBJ2-3; 8 nucleotides line up with TRBD2. J gave up 0 bases and V 0 bases, and 2 bases lay outside the gene matches. The CDR3 extends over 16 amino acids. The germline V gene has CDR1 SGHAT and CDR2 FQNNGV. The CDR3: CASSLELADSTDTQYF. As DNA, the CDR3 is TGTGCCAGCAGCTTAGAACTAGCGGATAGCACAGATACGCAGTATTTT.

The J gene is TRBJ1-3, the V gene TRBV20-1; D gene uncertain. V lost 2 bases and J lost 6, with 11 bases in between. Germline V gives CDR1 DFQATT, CDR2 SNEGSKA (reference sequence). The CDR3 contains 13 residues. The CDR3 protein is CSARTVTENTIYF. CDR3 nucleotides: TGCAGTGCTAGAACGGTTACTGAAAACACCATATATTTT.

This clonotype has a count of ten or more. The chain uses TRBV29-1 and TRBJ1-1, with a tentative D call TRBD1 (5 bases). The ends were cut back, 7 bases at V and 4 bases at J, with 16 bases in the middle. This CDR3 comprises 13 residues. Germline CDR1 reads SQVTM; CDR2 reads ANQGSEA. The CDR3 region is CSAYQGGATEAFF. The CDR3 DNA is TGCAGCGCGTACCAGGGTGGGGCCACTGAAGCTTTCTTT.

The rearrangement joins TRBV20-1 to TRBJ2-7; 11 nucleotides agree with TRBD2. CDR3 length: 17 residues. The trim removed 2 bases at V and 2 bases at J, leaving 11 bases unmatched. Germline loops: CDR1 DFQATT, CDR2 SNEGSKA (reference sequence). CDR3 nucleotides: TGCAGTGCTAGAAGTCTGCTAGCGGGAGGTATAGCCTACGAGCAGTACTTC. Encoded protein: CSARSLLAGGIAYEQYF.

This clonotype showed up many times. The chain's CDR3 is CSARGKRLAPPSSYNEQFF. The CDR3 coding sequence is TGCAGTGCTAGAGGAAAGAGACTAGCGCCACCCAGCTCCTACAATGAGCAGTTCTTC. The genes are TRBV20-1 and TRBJ2-1; TRBD2 matches at 8 bases. V shed 1 base, J shed 0 bases, and the junction held 14 bases outside the gene matches. This CDR3 is built from 19 residues. CDR1 and CDR2 from the germline V gene are DFQATT and SNEGSKA (reference sequence).

The rearrangement links TRBV3-1 to TRBJ2-3; TRBD2 aligns across 13 bases. The V segment lost 8 bases and the J segment 2 bases; nucleotides outside the gene matches: 13. The CDR3 has 18 residues. The germline gives CDR1 LGHDT, CDR2 YNNKEL (reference sequence). Written as DNA, the CDR3 is TGTGCCAGCTGTCCCTGGACTAGCGGGAGCCCTTTCACAGATACGCAGTATTTT. It yields the protein CASCPWTSGSPFTDTQYF.

This clonotype occurred a few times. V and J are TRBV3-1 and TRBJ1-6; no reliable D call. The V gene lost 4 bases and the J gene lost 8 bases, with 15 bases spanning the gap. Looked up from germline, CDR1 is LGHDT and CDR2 is YNNKEL (reference sequence). This CDR3 has 15 amino acids. The chain's CDR3 is CASSRNSVGYSPLHF. DNA of the CDR3: TGTGCCAGCAGCCGAAACTCGGTCGGGTATTCACCCCTCCACTTT.

Written as DNA, the CDR3 is TGCGCCAGCAGCTCCAGGGAAAAGAGCTCCTACGAGCAGTACTTC. This translates into CASSSREKSSYEQYF. The chain couples TRBV5-1 to TRBJ2-7; tentatively, D is TRBD1 (5 bases). The CDR3 spans 15 residues. Trimming stripped 3 bases from V and 0 bases from J, with 13 bases between. Germline V lookup: CDR1 SGHRS, CDR2 YFSETQ.

The V and J genes are TRBV12-3 or TRBV12-4 and TRBJ1-2; unclear D gene. The CDR3 length is 12 residues. V shed 8 bases and J shed 4 bases, with 11 bases lying between them. CDR3 protein: CASYEPFYGYTF. DNA for the CDR3: TGTGCCAGCTACGAACCCTTCTATGGCTACACCTTC.

This clonotype was seen a few times. The genes are TRBV9 and TRBJ2-4; D possibly matches TRBD1 or TRBD2 (5 bases each). This CDR3 region has 20 residues. CDR1 SGDLS and CDR2 YYNGEE come from the germline V gene. V lost 4 bases and J lost 0, with 26 bases in between. CDR3 sequence reads: CASSPQDGTVVSLAKNIQYF. In nucleotides, the CDR3 is TGTGCCAGCAGCCCTCAGGATGGGACGGTAGTATCGCTAGCCAAAAACATTCAGTACTTC.

This clonotype was recorded at least ten times. This chain connects TRBV29-1 to TRBJ2-1; D uncertain. The germline gives CDR1 SQVTM, CDR2 ANQGSEA. The V and J ends lost 3 bases and 0 bases respectively, with 6 bases between them. CDR3 length: 13 residues. In nucleotides, the CDR3 is TGCAGCGTTGATGCGGACTCCTACAATGAGCAGTTCTTC. Translated: CSVDADSYNEQFF.

This rearrangement joins TRBV2 to TRBJ1-2; the D gene is possibly TRBD1 (6 bases). V gave up 5 bases and J gave up 4 bases, with 14 bases separating them. Looked up from germline, CDR1 is SNHLY and CDR2 is FYNNEI. There are 14 residues in the CDR3. DNA of the CDR3: TGTGCCAGCAGTAGACCGGGGGGCGGCTATGGCTACACCTTC. Encoded protein: CASSRPGGGYGYTF.

This clonotype has only a few counts. This chain joins TRBV5-1 and TRBJ2-7; TRBD1 aligns across 7 bases. This CDR3 spans 15 amino acids. J lost 2 bases, V lost 7 bases, and 12 bases had no gene match. Germline V gene data show CDR1 as SGHRS and CDR2 as YFSETQ. The CDR3 DNA reads as TGCGCCAGCGCCTTCCGGGACAGTGCCACCTACGAGCAGTACTTC. Its protein product is CASAFRDSATYEQYF. Filled out from reference TRBV5-1 and TRBJ2-7, the complete variable domain reads KAGVTQTPRYLIKTRGQQVTLSCSPISGHRSVSWYQQTPGQGLQFLFEYFSETQRNKGNFPGRFSGRQFSNSRSEMNVSTLELGDSALYLCASAFRDSATYEQYFGPGTRLTVT.

This clonotype appeared many times. The chain recombines TRBV12-3 or TRBV12-4 with TRBJ2-3; TRBD2 matches 12 bases. The CDR3 has 17 amino acids. Germline trimming cut 7 bases from V and 4 bases from J; bases unmatched to any gene: 12. The CDR3 DNA follows: TGTGCCAGCACCTCGTCCCCGACTAGCGGGAGACCAGATACGCAGTATTTT. It yields the protein CASTSSPTSGRPDTQYF.

This clonotype has more than one count but fewer than ten. This chain connects TRBV20-1 to TRBJ2-7; D might be TRBD2 (6 bases). V dropped 6 bases and J dropped 2 bases, with 11 bases sitting between them. Germline V gene sequence: CDR1 DFQATT, CDR2 SNEGSKA (reference sequence). This CDR3 contains 12 residues. CDR3 DNA sequence: TGCAGTGCGCTTAGCGGAGCCTACGAGCAGTACTTC. The encoded protein is CSALSGAYEQYF.

The V gene is TRBV18, the J gene TRBJ2-1; 7 bases are shared with TRBD2. The CDR3 is 15 amino acids. With V trimmed by 2 bases and J by 7 bases, 8 bases remained unmatched. The germline V gene has CDR1 KGHSH and CDR2 LQKENI. Here the CDR3 reads CASSPEGRVWNEQFF. The CDR3 DNA follows: TGTGCCAGCTCACCAGAAGGGAGGGTATGGAATGAGCAGTTCTTC. Together with reference TRBV18 and TRBJ2-1, the CDR3 gives the full variable domain: NAGVMQNPRHLVRRRGQEARLRCSPMKGHSHVYWYRQLPEEGLKFMVYLQKENIIDESGMPKERFSAEFPKEGPSILRIQQVVRGDSAAYFCASSPEGRVWNEQFFGPGTRLTVL.